This T cell receptor beta chain appears in the sequencing data of a study of blood T cell repertoires in COVID-19 (dated by TCRdb to 2020 to 2022). Describing the broader study: Samples covering the acute and convalescent phases of COVID-19 were provided by collaborators in the United States, Italy and Spain. The material from the prospective study consisted of cDNA or gDNA derived from T cells, B-cell-depleted T cells, or PBMCs. The dataset comprised deeply sampled blood TCRbeta repertoires from subjects exposed to, actively infected with, or recovered from COVID-19. The repertoires were released in a freely available public database meant as a resource for research on the immune response to SARS-CoV-2. Samples were obtained from the ongoing ImmuneRACE study (first 160 participants) and from over a thousand subjects provided by 6 global collaborators. The sample metadata nearly always contained a de-identified subject ID, COVID-19 status, age in years and sex. Where available, HLA class I and class II types were taken from metadata supplied by the sample provider and were not determined by assay-based typing.

The cysteine opens and the phenylalanine closes a CDR3 of 15 amino acids. This entry keeps only the CDR3 DNA: 45 bases, framed from base 1. V has 2 bases trimmed and J has 6 bases trimmed; junction bases matching no gene number 6. CDR1 is given as KGHSH and CDR2 as LQKENI, both from the germline V gene. The collaborating institutions used their own protocols to collect whole blood in K2EDTA tubes. Collaborator samples were shipped for TCRbeta analysis as frozen whole blood, isolated PBMCs, or DNA extracted from either sample type. The immunoSEQ Assay, a bias-controlled multiplex PCR, was used to amplify TCRbeta CDR3 regions from genomic DNA. The study's own analysis went as follows. Nucleated cell counts per sample were estimated from amplification of reference gene primers within the assay. Sequence reads were collapsed and filtered to measure the absolute abundance of every unique TCRbeta CDR3 rearrangement. For each sample, productive Simpson clonality was calculated by taking the square root of Simpson's diversity index across productive rearrangements. In TCRdb, the immuneACCESS table is reduced to in-frame sequences with V and J assigned. These tables do not hold every clone; where another copy was compared, an unresolved V gene accounts for under half, and the others remain unexplained. V, J and clone size are taken as reported in that table, and D and trimming were inferred from the DNA itself. The sample has around 250,000 clones on record, roughly 85% of them singletons. The ten biggest clones cover roughly 3.1% of the sample.

Turning to this clone: Its recognized antigen is unknown. Base qualities are not provided; no much larger clone lies one nucleotide away.

Study-wide findings and limitations: How much clinical and demographic metadata was included differed by source and by participant, and the metadata was provided uncurated.

Specimen: peripheral blood. The rearranged segments are TRBV18 and TRBJ1-5, with TRBD1 matching 8 junction bases. The receptor was isolated from a woman aged 18 to 35 with acute or convalescent COVID-19. In nucleotide form, the sequence is TGTGCCAGCTCACCAGTAGGACAGGGTGGTCAGCCCCAGCATTTT. Translated, it gives CASSPVGQGGQPQHF.